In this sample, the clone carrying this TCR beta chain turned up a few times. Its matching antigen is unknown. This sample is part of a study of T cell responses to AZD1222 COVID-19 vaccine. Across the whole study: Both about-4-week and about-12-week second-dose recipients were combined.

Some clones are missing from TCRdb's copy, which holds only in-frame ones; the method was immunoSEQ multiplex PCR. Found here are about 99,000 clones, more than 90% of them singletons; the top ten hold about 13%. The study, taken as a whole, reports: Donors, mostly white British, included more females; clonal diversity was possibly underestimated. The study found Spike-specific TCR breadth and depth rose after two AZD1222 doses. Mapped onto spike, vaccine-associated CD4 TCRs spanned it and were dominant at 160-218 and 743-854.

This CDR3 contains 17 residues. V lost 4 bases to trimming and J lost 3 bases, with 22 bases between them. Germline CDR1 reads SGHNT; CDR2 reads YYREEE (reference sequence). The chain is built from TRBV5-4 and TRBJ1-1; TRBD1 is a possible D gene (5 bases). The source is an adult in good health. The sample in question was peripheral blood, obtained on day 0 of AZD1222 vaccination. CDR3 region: CASSPTVRAVTDTEAFF. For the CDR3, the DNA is TGTGCCAGCAGCCCGACAGTTCGTGCAGTGACGGACACTGAAGCTTTCTTT.